The 14 T cell receptor beta chains presented below share a single source sample, sequenced in a study of cytomegalovirus exposure and HLA in healthy donors. The PCR used 60 Vbeta and 13 Jbeta primers. Repertoires were generated with immunoSEQ multiplex PCR, while TCRdb's copy carries only in-frame clones and drops some. The sample consists of about 160,000 clones, around four fifths of them appearing once. Sequenced: PBMCs. These receptors originate from a man aged 18 to 30 in good health and CMV-seronegative.

V usage is TRBV7-3 and J usage is TRBJ2-3; no reliable D call. The CDR3 contains 14 residues. The germline gives CDR1 SGHTA, CDR2 FQGTGA. Deletions cut 1 base from V and 3 bases from J, with 8 bases between. CDR3 DNA: TGTGCCAGCAGCTTAATTGGCCCGACAGATACGCAGTATTTT. Translated, it gives CASSLIGPTDTQYF.

V usage is TRBV6-5 and J usage is TRBJ2-1, with 15 bases fitting TRBD2. CDR1 is MNHEY and CDR2 is SVGAGI in the germline V gene. There are 16 residues in the CDR3. Trimming at V came to 2 bases and at J to 6 bases, leaving 2 bases not matched to a gene. The CDR3 protein is CASSYPGLAGGNEQFF. CDR3 bases: TGTGCCAGCAGTTACCCGGGACTAGCGGGAGGCAATGAGCAGTTCTTC.

The chain recombines TRBV6-5 with TRBJ2-3; TRBD2 matches at 9 bases. This CDR3 is built from 16 residues. Germline assignment: CDR1 MNHEY and CDR2 SVGAGI. With 0 bases clipped from V and 2 bases from J, the junction kept 3 bases outside the gene matches. Here the CDR3 reads CASSYSTSGYTDTQYF. The CDR3 nucleotides read TGTGCCAGCAGTTACTCGACTAGCGGATACACAGATACGCAGTATTTT.

The chain links TRBV7-9 to TRBJ2-3, with a tentative D call TRBD2 (6 bases). The CDR3 is 14 residues long. CDR1 is SEHNR and CDR2 is FQNEAQ in the germline V gene (reference sequence). V was trimmed by 5 bases and J by 1 base, leaving 10 bases between them. The CDR3 is CASSAPSGTDTQYF. The CDR3 DNA sequence: TGTGCCAGCAGCGCCCCTAGCGGCACAGATACGCAGTATTTT.

The chain links TRBV4-3 to TRBJ2-7; no firm D call. V gave up 0 bases and J gave up 6 bases, with 12 bases separating them. Germline loops: CDR1 LGHNA, CDR2 YSLEER. The CDR3 is 14 residues long. For the CDR3, the DNA is TGCGCCAGCAGCCAAGATATGGCCACTACCGAGCAGTACTTC. Translation gives CASSQDMATTEQYF.

This rearrangement joins TRBV7-8 to TRBJ2-2; 7 nucleotides agree with TRBD2. Germline V gives CDR1 SGHVS, CDR2 FQNEAQ. Trimming took 0 bases from V and 9 from J; bases not matched to a gene: 10. The CDR3 runs 16 residues. The CDR3 protein is CASSLAGLADTRELFF. In nucleotides, the CDR3 is TGTGCCAGCAGCTTAGCTGGGCTAGCGGATACCAGGGAGCTGTTTTTT.

The chain links TRBV5-4 to TRBJ2-7; perhaps TRBD2 as D (6 bases). From germline, CDR1 is SGHNT and CDR2 YYREEE (reference sequence). V lost 5 bases to trimming and J lost 3 bases, with 15 bases between them. This CDR3 is built from 14 residues. CDR3 protein: CASSPAGPIYEQYF. The CDR3 DNA follows: TGTGCCAGCAGTCCAGCGGGCCCGATCTACGAGCAGTACTTC.

The chain carries TRBV10-3 and TRBJ1-1; D possibly corresponds to TRBD1 (5 bases). Germline assignment: CDR1 ENHRY and CDR2 SYGVKD. Deletions cut 6 bases from V and 0 bases from J, with 11 bases between. The CDR3 length is 14 residues. The CDR3 loop reads CAIRETDMNTEAFF. The CDR3, as DNA: TGTGCCATCAGGGAGACAGACATGAACACTGAAGCTTTCTTT.

This chain joins TRBV2 and TRBJ2-2; possible D gene TRBD1, 6 bases. The CDR3 runs to 15 residues. Trimming left V 4 bases short and J 4 bases short, with 13 bases between. Germline loops: CDR1 SNHLY, CDR2 FYNNEI. The CDR3 region has the DNA TGTGCCAGCAGTGTGGGACAAGGGATCACCGGGGAGCTGTTTTTT. Translating it yields CASSVGQGITGELFF.

The chain recombines TRBV28 with TRBJ2-7; 8 bases agree with TRBD2. Germline lookup yields CDR1 MDHEN and CDR2 SYDVKM. V lost 8 bases, J lost 4 bases, and 10 bases stayed unmatched. The CDR3 runs 14 residues. The CDR3 bases are TGTGCCAGCCGGTCAGCGGGAGCTGCATACGAGCAGTACTTC. Residues: CASRSAGAAYEQYF.

About this clone itself: Germline and junction disagree at one end, which may indicate a read error. V usage is TRBV7-9 and J usage is TRBJ1-2; 9 positions agree with TRBD1. The germline CDR1 and CDR2 sequences are SEHNR and FQNEAQ (reference sequence). The CDR3 sequence is 12 residues long. CDR3 in DNA: TGTGCCAGCAGCTCGGACAGGGGCTTATTTCTCTTC. This translates into CASSSDRGLFLF. Full variable domain (remainder filled in from reference TRBV7-9 and TRBJ1-2): DTGVSQNPRHKITKRGQNVTFRCDPISEHNRLYWYRQTLGQGPEFLTYFQNEAQLEKSRLLSDRFSAERPKGSFSTLEIQRTEQGDSAMYLCASSSDRGLFLFGSGTRLTVV.

CDR3 nucleotide sequence: TGTGCCAGCAGTTTCCCATACGGCTATGGCTACACCTTC. This sequence encodes CASSFPYGYGYTF. The genes are TRBV28 and TRBJ1-2; no definite D call. Germline V gives CDR1 MDHEN, CDR2 SYDVKM. This CDR3 contains 13 residues. The V gene lost 3 bases and the J gene lost 4 bases, with 9 bases spanning the gap.

This clone has more than one count but fewer than ten. This sequence joins TRBV7-8 and TRBJ1-1, with 7 bases lining up with TRBD1. V was clipped by 6 bases and J by 4 bases; unmatched bases: 5. CDR1 is SGHVS and CDR2 is FQNEAQ in the germline V gene. CDR3 length: 13 amino acids. The CDR3 loop reads CASSPGGPTEAFF. The CDR3 DNA reads TGTGCCAGCAGTCCAGGGGGTCCCACTGAAGCTTTCTTT.

This clone was recorded only once. The DNA of the CDR3 is TGTGCCAGCAGCCTTCGTACTAGCGGGAGGTACGGGAATGAGCAGTTCTTC. This encodes CASSLRTSGRYGNEQFF. The V gene is TRBV7-8, the J gene TRBJ2-1; 12 bases fit TRBD2. The CDR3 is 17 residues long. CDR1 and CDR2 (germline): SGHVS, FQNEAQ. Trimming cost V 5 bases and J 7 bases; bases outside gene matches: 12.